A single T cell receptor (beta chain) is shown here with its context. This record belongs to a study of CD8 T cells in Susac syndrome. TEMRA cells were FACS-enriched, with CD8+ and CD4+ T cells isolated negatively. Per germline, CDR1 LGHDT and CDR2 YNNKEL (reference sequence). This CDR3 is built from 15 residues. Trimming left V 5 bases short and J 1 base short, with 9 bases between. Reverse transcription of roughly 0.5 to 1 ug RNA was carried out with random hexamers. Each CDR3 protein is one row after TCRdb ran MiXCR on the immunoSEQ multiplex PCR reads. Of about 200,000 distinct CDR3 sequences in the sample, about 95% were seen once.

The origin of this receptor is a human donor in good health. This chain joins TRBV3-1 and TRBJ2-6, with no clear D. The sequencing input was CD4+ T cells from PBMCs. The CDR3 coding sequence is TGTGCCAGCAGCGGTTATTCGTCTGGGGCCAACGTCCTGACTTTC. Residues: CASSGYSSGANVLTF. Looking up the rest from reference TRBV3-1 and TRBJ2-6 gives the full variable domain: DTAVSQTPKYLVTQMGNDKSIKCEQNLGHDTMYWYKQDSKKFLKIMFSYNNKELIINETVPNRFSPKSPDKAHLNLHINSLELGDSAVYFCASSGYSSGANVLTFGAGSRLTVL.